Detailed here is one T cell receptor beta chain. The ends lost 7 bases at V and 3 bases at J; junction bases unmatched: 3. CDR1 is ENHRY and CDR2 is SYGVKD in the germline V gene. The CDR3 is 13 residues long. Recruitment covered about 25 US areas and drew participants whose ages spanned roughly 18 to 89 years. Within 2 weeks of study entry, exposed participants had contacted a PCR-confirmed or clinician-diagnosed COVID-19 case. Sequencing used immunoSEQ multiplex PCR; TCRdb keeps in-frame clones, though not all of them. The table has approximately 140,000 clones, about nine tenths seen once. This entry belongs to a study of blood T cell repertoires in COVID-19. As for the study in general: Acute-phase and convalescent COVID-19 samples originated in the United States, Italy and Spain.

The sample taken for sequencing was PBMCs or T cells enriched from blood (not recorded which). The chain uses TRBV10-3 and TRBJ2-3, with 8 nucleotides matching TRBD1. The sequence derives from a woman aged 40 to 50 who had been exposed to COVID-19. The CDR3 sequence is CAITGTGTDTQYF. As DNA, the CDR3 is TGTGCCATCACCGGGACAGGTACAGATACGCAGTATTTT.